Listed below are T cell receptor beta chains from one sample, sequenced in a study of T cells in Graves' hyperthyroidism and ophthalmopathy. From the multiplex PCR reads, TCRdb called clonotypes with MiXCR, one entry per CDR3 protein. The data contain approximately 640,000 distinct CDR3 sequences, 45% of them singletons. Specimen: peripheral blood or thyroid tissue (not recorded which). The receptors here all came from an adult man with Graves' disease, either hyperthyroidism or ophthalmopathy (not recorded which). The CDR3 runs from the conserved cysteine through the conserved F or W. The D gene is left open where the match is weak. The size field is filled for only some rows; it gives once, few, many or a size class.

D gene: TRBD2
V gene: TRBV29-1
J gene: TRBJ2-7
clone size: many
CDR3 DNA: TGCAGCGTTAGCGGGACTAGCGGGACCAACGAGCAGTACTTC
CDR3 protein: CSVSGTSGTNEQYF

D gene: TRBD1
V gene: TRBV29-1
J gene: TRBJ1-6
clone size: .
CDR3 DNA: TGCAGCGCCATGGACAGGTCCGGGTCCCTCCACTTT
CDR3 protein: CSAMDRSGSLHF

D gene: .
V gene: TRBV7-2
J gene: TRBJ1-5
clone size: many
CDR3 DNA: TGTGCCAGCAGCTTAGTAGTTGGTCAGCCCCAGCATTTT
CDR3 protein: CASSLVVGQPQHF

D gene: TRBD1
V gene: TRBV9
J gene: TRBJ1-2
clone size: few
CDR3 DNA: TGCGCCAGCAGCCAACTGTCAGGGGGCGGTAACTATGGCTACACCTTC
CDR3 protein: CASSQLSGGGNYGYTF

D gene: .
V gene: TRBV15
J gene: TRBJ1-2
clone size: .
CDR3 DNA: TGTGTCACCAGCAGAGGGGGGCTAAGTGACTATGGCTACACCTTC
CDR3 protein: CVTSRGGLSDYGYTF

D gene: TRBD1
V gene: TRBV29-1
J gene: TRBJ2-5
clone size: .
CDR3 DNA: TGCAGCGCCGGGACAGGCTACGGAGAGACCCAGTACTTC
CDR3 protein: CSAGTGYGETQYF

D gene: .
V gene: TRBV10-3
J gene: TRBJ1-2
clone size: .
CDR3 DNA: TGTGCCATCAGTGAGCCGGTGACTCGGGCTAACTATGGCTACACCTTC
CDR3 protein: CAISEPVTRANYGYTF

D gene: TRBD1
V gene: TRBV7-2
J gene: TRBJ1-5
clone size: .
CDR3 DNA: TGTGCCAGCAGACAAAAGACAGGGAGCAATCAGCCCCAGCATTTT
CDR3 protein: CASRQKTGSNQPQHF

D gene: .
V gene: TRBV2
J gene: TRBJ1-1
clone size: many
CDR3 DNA: TGTGCCAGCAGTGACAACATGAACACTGAAGCTTTCTTT
CDR3 protein: CASSDNMNTEAFF

D gene: .
V gene: TRBV7-8
J gene: TRBJ2-5
clone size: many
CDR3 DNA: TGTGCCAGCAGCCGGACGGACGGTGCCGGGACCCAGTACTTC
CDR3 protein: CASSRTDGAGTQYF

D gene: .
V gene: TRBV10-2
J gene: TRBJ1-2
clone size: many
CDR3 DNA: TGCGCCAGCAGTGATCTGGGGCAGTGGTATGGCTACACCTTC
CDR3 protein: CASSDLGQWYGYTF

D gene: TRBD1
V gene: TRBV5-1
J gene: TRBJ1-6
clone size: .
CDR3 DNA: TGCGCCAGCAGCCTAAGCGCGGGACAGGGGGCAGGATCACCCCTCCACTTT
CDR3 protein: CASSLSAGQGAGSPLHF

D gene: TRBD1
V gene: TRBV9
J gene: TRBJ1-1
clone size: many
CDR3 DNA: TGTGCCAGCAGGAAACTCGGGACAGGGGACACTGAAGCTTTCTTT
CDR3 protein: CASRKLGTGDTEAFF

D gene: .
V gene: TRBV2
J gene: TRBJ1-1
clone size: .
CDR3 DNA: TGTGCCAGCAGTGTTGGTCGGATTTTGAGCACTGGAGCTTTCTTT
CDR3 protein: CASSVGRILSTGAFF

D gene: TRBD2
V gene: TRBV10-2
J gene: TRBJ2-2
clone size: .
CDR3 DNA: TGCGCCAGCAGTCCGGACTTATACCGACTAGCGGGGGGGCCTACCGGGGAGCTGTTTTTT
CDR3 protein: CASSPDLYRLAGGPTGELFF

D gene: TRBD1
V gene: TRBV5-1
J gene: TRBJ1-1
clone size: .
CDR3 DNA: TGCGCCAGCAGCTTGGTTCGGCGTCGTGGGACAGGGAACACTGAAGCTTTCTTT
CDR3 protein: CASSLVRRRGTGNTEAFF

D gene: TRBD1
V gene: TRBV5-5
J gene: TRBJ1-2
clone size: .
CDR3 DNA: TGTGCCAGCAGAATAGGGGGCGCTGGCTACACCTTC
CDR3 protein: CASRIGGAGYTF

D gene: .
V gene: TRBV10-2
J gene: TRBJ1-2
clone size: many
CDR3 DNA: TGCGCCAGCAGTGCTAAAGGGTCCCTCTATGGCTACACCTTC
CDR3 protein: CASSAKGSLYGYTF

D gene: .
V gene: TRBV9
J gene: TRBJ1-1
clone size: .
CDR3 DNA: TGTGCCAGCAGCTTAAATCCAGAAAACACTGAAGCTTTCTTT
CDR3 protein: CASSLNPENTEAFF

D gene: .
V gene: TRBV7-2
J gene: TRBJ2-7
clone size: .
CDR3 DNA: TGTGCCAGCAGCCTAGACGTATATTACGAGCAGTACTTC
CDR3 protein: CASSLDVYYEQYF

D gene: .
V gene: TRBV2
J gene: TRBJ1-1
clone size: .
CDR3 DNA: TGTGCCAGCTTACGGAGGGTGAACACTGAAGCTTTCTTT
CDR3 protein: CASLRRVNTEAFF

D gene: .
V gene: TRBV10-3
J gene: TRBJ1-5
clone size: many
CDR3 DNA: TGTGCCATCAGTGAGAGTGAAACGCATCAGCCCCAGCATTTT
CDR3 protein: CAISESETHQPQHF

D gene: .
V gene: TRBV19
J gene: TRBJ2-6
clone size: many
CDR3 DNA: TGTGCCACCGCTAAGTTGGACTCTGGGGCCAACGTCCTGACTTTC
CDR3 protein: CATAKLDSGANVLTF

D gene: .
V gene: TRBV12-5
J gene: TRBJ1-2
clone size: many
CDR3 DNA: TGTGCTAGTAAACTTGGGACGAACTATGGCTACACCTTC
CDR3 protein: CASKLGTNYGYTF

D gene: .
V gene: TRBV7-9
J gene: TRBJ1-3
clone size: many
CDR3 DNA: TGTGCCAGCAGCCTCAACAGCGAAGGAAACACCATATATTTT
CDR3 protein: CASSLNSEGNTIYF

D gene: .
V gene: TRBV7-9
J gene: TRBJ2-7
clone size: once
CDR3 DNA: TGTGCCAGCAGCCCCCCCCGGGGCCTGAGGGACTACGAGCAGTACTTC
CDR3 protein: CASSPPRGLRDYEQYF

D gene: .
V gene: TRBV12-3/TRBV12-4
J gene: TRBJ2-7
clone size: .
CDR3 DNA: TGTGCCAGCAGTTTAGGGAGGAGGTACGAGCAGTACTTC
CDR3 protein: CASSLGRRYEQYF

D gene: .
V gene: TRBV7-8
J gene: TRBJ1-3
clone size: .
CDR3 DNA: TGTGCCAGCAGCGCGGACATCCCGAAAGGGGACACCATATATTTT
CDR3 protein: CASSADIPKGDTIYF

D gene: TRBD1
V gene: TRBV24-1
J gene: TRBJ1-2
clone size: many
CDR3 DNA: TGTGCCACCAGTGATACAGGGGGGCAAATAGATGGCTACACCTTC
CDR3 protein: CATSDTGGQIDGYTF

D gene: .
V gene: TRBV12-3/TRBV12-4
J gene: TRBJ1-1
clone size: .
CDR3 DNA: TGTGCCAGCAGTTGGCCGCCGAACGAAGCTTTCTTT
CDR3 protein: CASSWPPNEAFF

D gene: TRBD1
V gene: TRBV2
J gene: TRBJ2-6
clone size: .
CDR3 DNA: TGTGCCAGCAGAAAGACAGGGGGGTCTGGGGCCAACGTCCTGACTTTC
CDR3 protein: CASRKTGGSGANVLTF

D gene: TRBD1
V gene: TRBV12-3/TRBV12-4
J gene: TRBJ1-1
clone size: .
CDR3 DNA: TGTGCCAGCAGCCAGGGACAGAAAGCTTTCTTT
CDR3 protein: CASSQGQKAFF

D gene: TRBD1
V gene: TRBV29-1
J gene: TRBJ1-2
clone size: many
CDR3 DNA: TGCAGCGTGGCGACAGGGTTCAGGGGCTACACCTTC
CDR3 protein: CSVATGFRGYTF

D gene: .
V gene: TRBV2
J gene: TRBJ1-3
clone size: .
CDR3 DNA: TGTGCCAGCAGTTTGATCCATTTT
CDR3 protein: CASSLIHF

D gene: TRBD1
V gene: TRBV7-9
J gene: TRBJ1-5
clone size: .
CDR3 DNA: TGTGCCAGCAGCTCAAGTGGACAGGGTGCAGGCAATCAGCCCCAGCATTTT
CDR3 protein: CASSSSGQGAGNQPQHF

D gene: TRBD2
V gene: TRBV11-1
J gene: TRBJ2-5
clone size: .
CDR3 DNA: TGTGCCAGCAGCTTCTTAGCGGGGGGACTGGAGACCCAGTACTTC
CDR3 protein: CASSFLAGGLETQYF

D gene: .
V gene: TRBV10-2
J gene: TRBJ1-2
clone size: .
CDR3 DNA: TGTGCTAGTGGTTTGGGGGCCGGGACATCTAACTATGGCTACACCTTC
CDR3 protein: CASGLGAGTSNYGYTF